What follows are 3 T cell receptor beta chains derived from one specimen sequenced in a study of shared clonotypes between healthy human individuals. Here immunoSEQ multiplex PCR was the method, and the copy in TCRdb shows in-frame clones only, minus some. Of more than 400,000 clones detected, 70% to 85% appear once; the ten largest clones hold more than 10%. Sequencing was carried out using PBMCs. The receptors originated from a woman in her thirties or forties in good health. Some clones in this sample may be carry-over from other donors' samples.

A note on this clone: Other nucleotide sequences from this sample produce the same CDR3. The chain is built from TRBV9 and TRBJ1-2, with TRBD1 as a possible D gene (5 bases). Germline V gives CDR1 SGDLS, CDR2 YYNGEE. The length of the CDR3 is 14 residues. Trimming removed 0 bases from V and 5 bases from J, with 11 bases in between. The CDR3 reads CASSVDQGGYGYTF. Here the CDR3 DNA reads TGTGCCAGCAGCGTAGATCAGGGAGGGTATGGCTACACCTTC.

The V and J genes are TRBV7-2 and TRBJ2-1, with 9 bases that match TRBD2. CDR3 size: 15 residues. Germline lookup yields CDR1 SGHTA and CDR2 FQGNSA. Unmatched junction bases numbered 10, after V lost 5 bases and J lost 8 bases. CDR3 bases: TGTGCCAGCAGCCCCCGGGTAGCGGGAGTGGATGAGCAGTTCTTC. Translating it yields CASSPRVAGVDEQFF.

This clone was detected ten times or more. The chain uses TRBV6-5 and TRBJ2-7; tentatively, D is TRBD2 (5 bases). Trimming shortened V by 2 bases and J by 6 bases, and 17 bases separated the two germline ends. This CDR3 spans 15 amino acids. The germline V gene has CDR1 MNHEY and CDR2 SVGAGI. The CDR3 nucleotides are TGTGCCAGCAGTTACGGAGGTACGTCCCTCAGCGAGCAGTACTTC. It yields the protein CASSYGGTSLSEQYF.